The sequence of this TCR beta chain was determined in a study of beta chain features in type 1 diabetes. Study at large: Examined across all samples were roughly 110,000,000 sorted cells.

Findings of the study overall: Junctions at VDJ sites from type 1 diabetes patients had fewer insertions and more deletions. Reads derived from cDNA could over-represent cells showing high TCR expression. Type 1 diabetes patients showed a moderate but significant shortening of TCRB CDR3s in all four CD4+ subsets. Compared with healthy donors, patients appeared to share more similar naive, central memory and regulatory TCRB repertoires.

In germline, CDR1 is MNHEY, CDR2 SVGAGI. The CDR3 runs to 15 residues. The J segment lost 4 bases and the V segment lost 6 bases, leaving 9 bases of the junction unmatched. Remarks on this clone: Its target is unknown.

As every portion of the isolated RNA was reverse transcribed, the sequencing read expressed TCRB transcripts. TCRdb's table, derived via immunoSEQ multiplex PCR, lists solely in-frame clones and lacks some. Of about 700,000 clones listed, roughly 12% were seen once; the top ten hold 0.022%. This TCR was recovered from a man in his late teens or twenties with type 1 diabetes. Input material: naive CD4+ T cells from blood. V and J are TRBV6-5 and TRBJ1-5; 7 bases map to TRBD1. The CDR3 coding sequence is TGTGCCAGCAGCCCAGGGGGGGGCTGGAATCAGCCCCAGCATTTT. Protein product: CASSPGGGWNQPQHF.